Shown below are 24 T cell receptor beta chains from a single sample sequenced in a study of control samples from healthy donors and cancer patients. The method was immunoSEQ multiplex PCR; TCRdb's version includes in-frame clones alone and lacks a portion of them. This table has approximately 99,000 clones, 82% appearing once. The sequencing input was blood. The source of these receptors is a man in his late teens or twenties in good health.

This clone has a single count. The chain employs TRBV16 and TRBJ2-7; D is possibly TRBD2 (6 bases). Trimming cost V 11 bases and J 4 bases, with 21 bases left between them. This CDR3 comprises 14 residues. The germline V gene has CDR1 KGHSY and CDR2 FQNENV. Written as DNA, the CDR3 is TGTGCCTCCAGCCCAGGAGAGGGGAGGTACGAGCAGTACTTC. Its translation: CASSPGEGRYEQYF.

The gene calls are TRBV5-1 and TRBJ2-5; D is perhaps TRBD1 or TRBD2 (5 bases each). The CDR3 totals 11 residues. Germline-derived CDR1 and CDR2 are SGHRS and YFSETQ. Trimming took off 4 bases at V and 9 bases at J, with 10 bases between the two ends. The CDR3 here is CASSEGSAQYF. The DNA of the CDR3 is TGCGCCAGCAGCGAGGGGTCGGCCCAGTACTTC. The full variable domain, with the rest looked up from reference TRBV5-1 and TRBJ2-5, is KAGVTQTPRYLIKTRGQQVTLSCSPISGHRSVSWYQQTPGQGLQFLFEYFSETQRNKGNFPGRFSGRQFSNSRSEMNVSTLELGDSALYLCASSEGSAQYFGPGTRLLVL.

V is TRBV12-5 and J is TRBJ2-1, with D uncertain. With 0 bases removed from V and 3 bases from J, the gap between germline ends came to 18 bases. CDR1 and CDR2 (germline): LGHNT, FRNRAP. This CDR3 is 18 amino acids long. CDR3 in amino acids: CASGLVKGVDPSYNEQFF. DNA for the CDR3: TGTGCTAGTGGTTTGGTAAAAGGTGTGGACCCTAGCTACAATGAGCAGTTCTTC.

The CDR3 sequence is CASSYGGSAGNTIYF. The CDR3 DNA reads TGTGCCAGCAGTTACGGGGGGTCCGCTGGAAACACCATATATTTT. This sequence joins TRBV2 and TRBJ1-3, with TRBD1 as a possible D gene (5 bases). Trimming pared 5 bases from V and 2 bases from J, leaving 13 bases between. The CDR3 runs to 15 residues. The germline CDR1 and CDR2 sequences are SNHLY and FYNNEI.

This chain connects TRBV7-9 to TRBJ1-3, with D unclear. Germline V gene sequence: CDR1 SEHNR, CDR2 FQNEAQ (reference sequence). The CDR3 runs to 16 residues. With 2 bases removed from V and 1 base from J, the gap between germline ends came to 12 bases. CDR3 nucleotides: TGTGCCAGCAGCTTACAGGCAGTTATTTCTGGAAACACCATATATTTT. It is translated as CASSLQAVISGNTIYF.

The chain employs TRBV19 and TRBJ1-2, with TRBD1 matching over 7 bases. Germline-derived CDR1 and CDR2 are LNHDA and SQIVND (reference sequence). Trimming at V came to 5 bases and at J to 0 bases, leaving 6 bases not matched to a gene. The CDR3 is 15 residues long. In DNA form, the CDR3 reads TGTGCCAGTAGTTCTCCCGGGACAGCTAACTATGGCTACACCTTC. Translation: CASSSPGTANYGYTF. Drawing the rest from reference TRBV19 and TRBJ1-2, the complete variable domain is DGGITQSPKYLFRKEGQNVTLSCEQNLNHDAMYWYRQDPGQGLRLIYYSQIVNDFQKGDIAEGYSVSREKKESFPLTVTSAQKNPTAFYLCASSSPGTANYGYTFGSGTRLTVV.

This clone has just one count. The chain is built from TRBV28 and TRBJ1-4, with D perhaps TRBD1 (6 bases). Germline lookup yields CDR1 MDHEN and CDR2 SYDVKM. The CDR3 runs to 17 residues. Trimming stripped 3 bases from V and 8 bases from J, with 22 bases between. The CDR3 protein is CASSFRFYGGRGEKLFF. The CDR3 DNA reads as TGTGCCAGCAGTTTTCGATTCTACGGGGGCCGGGGGGAAAAACTGTTTTTT.

This clone was picked up a small number of times. This chain joins TRBV29-1 and TRBJ2-7; 10 nucleotides agree with TRBD1. CDR1 is SQVTM and CDR2 is ANQGSEA in the germline V gene. This CDR3 comprises 13 residues. The CDR3 region is CSALGQGGYEQYF. DNA of the CDR3: TGCAGTGCCCTCGGACAGGGGGGCTACGAGCAGTACTTC.

This clone has more than one count but fewer than ten. Other DNA sequences in the same sample also yield this CDR3. The J gene is TRBJ1-1, the V gene TRBV19; D gene ambiguous. V was pared by 4 bases and J by 0 bases, with 12 bases between. Germline lookup yields CDR1 LNHDA and CDR2 SQIVND (reference sequence). The CDR3 has 15 amino acids. The DNA for the CDR3 is TGTGCCAGTAGTACCCAATCGACGGTGAACACTGAAGCTTTCTTT. Its translation: CASSTQSTVNTEAFF.

The chain links TRBV5-6 to TRBJ2-7; weak D call: TRBD2 (5 bases). The CDR3 is 17 amino acids. Per the germline V gene, CDR1 is SGHDT and CDR2 is YYEEEE. V was pared by 5 bases and J by 3 bases, with 24 bases between. The CDR3: CASSRLGFTRTLYEQYF. The CDR3 DNA reads as TGTGCCAGCAGTCGCTTAGGGTTCACTAGGACCCTCTACGAGCAGTACTTC. The full variable domain, rest sourced from reference TRBV5-6 and TRBJ2-7, is DAGVTQSPTHLIKTRGQQVTLRCSPKSGHDTVSWYQQALGQGPQFIFQYYEEEERQRGNFPDRFSGHQFPNYSSELNVNALLLGDSALYLCASSRLGFTRTLYEQYFGPGTRLTVT.

The genes are TRBV3-1 (or the pseudogene TRBV3-2) and TRBJ1-5, with D unresolved. V lost 3 bases and J lost 4, with 10 bases in between. The CDR3 loop spans 14 amino acids. Germline-derived CDR1 and CDR2 are LGHDT and YNNKEL (reference sequence). CDR3 nucleotides: TGTGCCAGCAGCCAGGGGAAGGAGAATCAGCCCCAGCATTTT. Its translation is CASSQGKENQPQHF.

The chain recombines TRBV27 with TRBJ2-5; 11 bases are shared with TRBD2. From germline, CDR1 is MNHEY and CDR2 SMNVEV (reference sequence). V dropped 0 bases and J dropped 3; count of bases not matched to a gene: 9. The CDR3 totals 18 residues. CDR3 amino acids: CASSLSSGGTSGKETQYF. CDR3 nucleotide sequence: TGTGCCAGCAGTTTATCGTCGGGGGGGACTAGCGGAAAAGAGACCCAGTACTTC.

In this sample, this clone turned up a few times. The V and J genes are TRBV6-6 and TRBJ1-5, with TRBD1 identical over 8 bases. Germline V CDR1 and CDR2: MNHNY, SVGAGI (reference sequence). This CDR3 has 15 residues. After removal of 6 bases from V and 7 bases from J, the junction contained 11 bases not matched to a gene. In nucleotides, the CDR3 is TGTGCCAGCAGCCGCTTGACAGGGGAAGGCCAGCCCCAGCATTTT. As protein: CASSRLTGEGQPQHF.

This chain connects TRBV21-1 to TRBJ1-6. TRBV21-1 is described as a pseudogene. This CDR3 is built from 16 residues. Written as DNA, the CDR3 is TGTGCCAGCAGCAAAAATCTTACCTGTGAGGATTCACCCCTCCACTTT. As protein: CASSKNLTCEDSPLHF.

This clone appeared a few times. This sequence joins TRBV3-1 (or the pseudogene TRBV3-2) and TRBJ1-5; D is undetermined. The V and J ends lost 7 bases and 7 bases respectively, with 17 bases between them. The CDR3 is 14 amino acids. Germline CDR1 is LGHDT and CDR2 is YNNKEL (reference sequence). CDR3 bases: TGTGCCAGCACCCGAAAGGACGGGGAGCAGCCCCAGCATTTT. Amino acid sequence: CASTRKDGEQPQHF.

The chain uses TRBV4-2 and TRBJ2-6, with D maybe TRBD1 (6 bases). Per germline, CDR1 LGHNA and CDR2 YNFKEQ. The CDR3 runs to 16 residues. Trimming took 0 bases from V and 5 from J, leaving 11 bases between them. In nucleotides, the CDR3 is TGTGCCAGCAGCCAAGACGACAGGACCAGGGCCAACGTCCTGACTTTC. It translates to CASSQDDRTRANVLTF.

The V and J genes are TRBV5-8 and TRBJ2-3, with TRBD2 identical over 8 bases. The junction had 5 bases not matched to a gene; V was cut back by 5 bases and J by 3 bases. Germline V CDR1 and CDR2: SGHTS, YDEGEE. The length of the CDR3 is 14 residues. The CDR3 nucleotides read TGTGCCAGCAGTCGGGGGGGGCGAACAGATACGCAGTATTTT. Its translation: CASSRGGRTDTQYF. Combining the CDR3 with reference TRBV5-8 and TRBJ2-3 gives the whole variable domain EAGVTQSPTHLIKTRGQQATLRCSPISGHTSVYWYQQALGLGLQFLLWYDEGEERNRGNFPPRFSGRQFPNYSSELNVNALELEDSALYLCASSRGGRTDTQYFGPGTRLTVL.

The V and J genes are TRBV29-1 and TRBJ1-2, with TRBD1 as a possible D gene (5 bases). The V end lost 0 bases, the J end lost 8 bases, and 10 bases lay between the germline ends. From germline, CDR1 is SQVTM and CDR2 ANQGSEA. The length of the CDR3 is 12 residues. The CDR3 sequence is CSVEEWGRGYTF. The DNA of the CDR3 is TGCAGCGTTGAAGAATGGGGGAGAGGCTACACCTTC.

This chain links TRBV5-6 with TRBJ1-5; 9 bases fit TRBD1. J lost 4 bases, V lost 5 bases, and 13 bases had no gene match. From germline, CDR1 is SGHDT and CDR2 YYEEEE. This CDR3 has 17 residues. The CDR3: CASSRRLGTGINQPQHF. The CDR3 coding sequence is TGTGCCAGCAGTCGACGCCTTGGGACAGGGATAAATCAGCCCCAGCATTTT.

V usage is TRBV30 and J usage is TRBJ1-2; perhaps TRBD1 as D (5 bases). V dropped 2 bases and J dropped 2 bases, with 9 bases sitting between them. The CDR3 length is 13 residues. The germline V gene has CDR1 GTSNPN and CDR2 SVGIG (reference sequence). The CDR3, as DNA: TGTGCCTGGAGTAAGGGGCGAAACTATGGCTACACCTTC. Translation: CAWSKGRNYGYTF.

The V call is TRBV7-2, the J call TRBJ1-6, with TRBD1 identical over 7 bases. Germline assignment: CDR1 SGHTA and CDR2 FQGNSA. This CDR3 comprises 14 residues. The V and J ends lost 5 bases and 9 bases, in that order; junction bases with no gene match: 7. CDR3 sequence: CASSLQGFSSPLHF. The CDR3 DNA follows: TGTGCCAGCAGCCTACAGGGGTTTAGTTCACCCCTCCACTTT. The whole variable domain, filled in from reference TRBV7-2 and TRBJ1-6, reads GAGVSQSPSNKVTEKGKDVELRCDPISGHTALYWYRQSLGQGLEFLIYFQGNSAPDKSGLPSDRFSAERTGGSVSTLTIQRTQQEDSAVYLCASSLQGFSSPLHFGNGTRLTVT.

CDR3 in amino acids: CASSFPGGQETQYF. In DNA, the CDR3 is TGTGCCAGCAGCTTTCCAGGGGGCCAGGAGACCCAGTACTTC. V usage is TRBV5-4 and J usage is TRBJ2-5; the match to TRBD1 covers 8 bases. The CDR3 length is 14 residues. V trimming: 2 bases; J trimming: 5 bases; junction bases outside the gene matches: 5. Germline lookup yields CDR1 SGHNT and CDR2 YYREEE (reference sequence). Full variable domain (rest looked up from reference TRBV5-4 and TRBJ2-5): ETGVTQSPTHLIKTRGQQVTLRCSSQSGHNTVSWYQQALGQGPQFIFQYYREEENGRGNFPPRFSGLQFPNYSSELNVNALELDDSALYLCASSFPGGQETQYFGPGTRLLVL.

The chain is built from TRBV7-8 and TRBJ2-2; tentatively, D is TRBD1 (6 bases). There are 15 residues in the CDR3. Trimming pared 4 bases from V and 1 base from J, leaving 10 bases between. Germline-derived CDR1 and CDR2 are SGHVS and FQNEAQ. The CDR3 reads CASSSDRQNTGELFF. The CDR3 DNA reads as TGTGCCAGCAGCTCGGACAGACAGAACACCGGGGAGCTGTTTTTT. The full variable domain, completed using reference TRBV7-8 and TRBJ2-2, is GAGVSQSPRYKVAKRGQDVALRCDPISGHVSLFWYQQALGQGPEFLTYFQNEAQLDKSGLPSDRFFAERPEGSVSTLKIQRTQQEDSAVYLCASSSDRQNTGELFFGEGSRLTVL.

The chain joins TRBV6-2 or TRBV6-3 to TRBJ2-3; D possibly uses TRBD1 or TRBD2 (5 bases each). V was trimmed by 4 bases and J by 4 bases, leaving 12 bases between them. The CDR3 totals 14 residues. The germline V gene has CDR1 MNHEY and CDR2 SVGEGT. The CDR3 region has the DNA TGTGCCAGCAGTTCGGGACGAGGCGCAGATACGCAGTATTTT. Encoded protein: CASSSGRGADTQYF.